This T cell receptor (beta chain) derives from a study of blood T cell repertoires in COVID-19. CDR3 size: 16 residues. Germline CDR1 and CDR2: SSHAT and FNYEAQ (reference sequence). Details on this clone: Sequence at one end of the junction differs from germline and may be a read error.

The assay was immunoSEQ multiplex PCR, and TCRdb's table has in-frame clones only and misses some. Among 200,000 to 250,000 clones, 80% to 90% were seen once, and the ten largest hold 0.98%. The chain couples TRBV7-7 to TRBJ2-1; 8 nucleotides align to TRBD1. Input material: peripheral blood. The source is a man aged 35 to 55 with acute or convalescent COVID-19. CDR3 nucleotides: TGTGCTAGCAGCTTAGAGGGACAGGCGAATTGGGGTGAGCAGTTCTTC. It is translated as CASSLEGQANWGEQFF.